This T cell receptor beta chain derives from a study of blood T cell repertoires in COVID-19. One Seattle source followed patients from active infection through their disease course. This CDR3 comprises 14 residues. V trimming: 2 bases; J trimming: 3 bases; junction bases outside the gene matches: 6. CDR1 GTSNPN and CDR2 SVGIG come from the germline V gene (reference sequence). In the original analysis: Reference gene primer amplification yielded estimated nucleated cell counts. Assay: immunoSEQ multiplex PCR; the TCRdb copy retains only in-frame clones and omits some. V, J and clone size are taken as reported in that table, and D and trimming were inferred from the DNA itself. The sample lists about 62,000 clones, over 75% occurring once.

The sequencing sample was made of peripheral blood. The clonotype originates from a woman aged 55-70 years with COVID-19, enrolled during active disease. The chain links TRBV30 to TRBJ1-2; 7 bases match TRBD1. In DNA form, the CDR3 reads TGTGCCTGGAGTACAGGGACAGTATACTATGGCTACACCTTC. It encodes CAWSTGTVYYGYTF.